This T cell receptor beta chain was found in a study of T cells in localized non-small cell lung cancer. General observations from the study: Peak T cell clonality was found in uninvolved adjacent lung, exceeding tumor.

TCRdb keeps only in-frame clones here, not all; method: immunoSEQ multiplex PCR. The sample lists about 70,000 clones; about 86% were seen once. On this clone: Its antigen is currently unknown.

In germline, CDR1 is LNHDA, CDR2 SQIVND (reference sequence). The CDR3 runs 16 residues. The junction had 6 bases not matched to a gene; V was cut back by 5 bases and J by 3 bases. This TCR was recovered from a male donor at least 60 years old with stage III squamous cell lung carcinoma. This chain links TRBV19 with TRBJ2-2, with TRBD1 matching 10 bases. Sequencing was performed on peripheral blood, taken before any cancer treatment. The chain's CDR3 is CASSRRDRGDTGELFF. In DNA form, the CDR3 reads TGTGCCAGTAGTCGCCGGGACAGGGGCGACACCGGGGAGCTGTTTTTT. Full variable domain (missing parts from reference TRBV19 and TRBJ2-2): DGGITQSPKYLFRKEGQNVTLSCEQNLNHDAMYWYRQDPGQGLRLIYYSQIVNDFQKGDIAEGYSVSREKKESFPLTVTSAQKNPTAFYLCASSRRDRGDTGELFFGEGSRLTVL.